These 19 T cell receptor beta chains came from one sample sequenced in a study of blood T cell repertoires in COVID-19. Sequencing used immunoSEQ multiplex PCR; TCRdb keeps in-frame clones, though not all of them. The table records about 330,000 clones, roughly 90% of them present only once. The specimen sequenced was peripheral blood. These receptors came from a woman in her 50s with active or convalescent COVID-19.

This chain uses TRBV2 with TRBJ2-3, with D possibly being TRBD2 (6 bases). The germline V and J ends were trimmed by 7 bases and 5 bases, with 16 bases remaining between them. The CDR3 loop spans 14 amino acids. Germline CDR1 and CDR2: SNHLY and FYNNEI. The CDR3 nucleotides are TGTGCCAGCAATGAGGGGTGGCGGGGAGATACGCAGTATTTT. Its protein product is CASNEGWRGDTQYF.

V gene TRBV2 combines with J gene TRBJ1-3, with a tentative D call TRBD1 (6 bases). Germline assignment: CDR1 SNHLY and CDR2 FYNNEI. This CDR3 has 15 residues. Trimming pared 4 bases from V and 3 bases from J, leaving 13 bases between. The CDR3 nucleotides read TGTGCCAGCAGTGGACAGGAGAGAAGTGGAAACACCATATATTTT. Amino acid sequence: CASSGQERSGNTIYF. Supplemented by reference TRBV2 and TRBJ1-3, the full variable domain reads EPEVTQTPSHQVTQMGQEVILRCVPISNHLYFYWYRQILGQKVEFLVSFYNNEISEKSEIFDDQFSVERPDGSNFTLKIRSTKLEDSAMYFCASSGQERSGNTIYFGEGSWLTVV.

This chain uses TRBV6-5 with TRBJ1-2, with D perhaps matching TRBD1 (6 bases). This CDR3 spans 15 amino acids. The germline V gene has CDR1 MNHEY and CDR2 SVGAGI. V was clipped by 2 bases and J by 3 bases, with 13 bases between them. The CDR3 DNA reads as TGTGCCAGCAGTTACCAGCAGGGGCGCGACTATGGCTACACCTTC. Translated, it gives CASSYQQGRDYGYTF.

The CDR3 region is CASSPLAGGRTGELFF. The CDR3 DNA reads TGTGCCAGCAGCCCTCTAGCGGGGGGGCGAACCGGGGAGCTGTTTTTT. The chain employs TRBV9 and TRBJ2-2, with 12 bases that match TRBD2. Germline V CDR1 and CDR2: SGDLS, YYNGEE. The V segment lost 4 bases and the J segment 5 bases; nucleotides outside the gene matches: 6. The CDR3 runs 16 residues.

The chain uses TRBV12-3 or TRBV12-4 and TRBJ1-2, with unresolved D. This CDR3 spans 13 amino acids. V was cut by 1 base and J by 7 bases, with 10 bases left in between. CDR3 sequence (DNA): TGTGCCAGCAGTTTAGGAGGGATGGGTGGCTACACCTTC. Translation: CASSLGGMGGYTF.

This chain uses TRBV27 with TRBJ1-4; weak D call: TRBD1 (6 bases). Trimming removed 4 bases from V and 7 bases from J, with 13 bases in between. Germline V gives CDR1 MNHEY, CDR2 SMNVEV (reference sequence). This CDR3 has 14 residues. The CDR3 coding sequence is TGTGCCAGCAGTTGGACAGCAGACTCTGAAAAACTGTTTTTT. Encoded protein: CASSWTADSEKLFF. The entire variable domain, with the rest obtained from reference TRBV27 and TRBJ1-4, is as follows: EAQVTQNPRYLITVTGKKLTVTCSQNMNHEYMSWYRQDPGLGLRQIYYSMNVEVTDKGDVPEGYKVSRKEKRNFPLILESPSPNQTSLYFCASSWTADSEKLFFGSGTQLSVL.

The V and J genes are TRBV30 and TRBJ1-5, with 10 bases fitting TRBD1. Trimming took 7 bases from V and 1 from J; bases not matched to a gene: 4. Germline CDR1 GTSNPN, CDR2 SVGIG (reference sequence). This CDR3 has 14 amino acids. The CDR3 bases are TGTGCCTTGACAGGGGGCGAGAGCAATCAGCCCCAGCATTTT. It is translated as CALTGGESNQPQHF.

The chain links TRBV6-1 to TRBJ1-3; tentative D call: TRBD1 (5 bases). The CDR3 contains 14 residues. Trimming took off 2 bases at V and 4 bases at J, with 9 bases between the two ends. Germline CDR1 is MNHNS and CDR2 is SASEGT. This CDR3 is CASSEIGGGNTIYF. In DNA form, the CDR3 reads TGTGCCAGCAGTGAAATCGGGGGGGGAAACACCATATATTTT.

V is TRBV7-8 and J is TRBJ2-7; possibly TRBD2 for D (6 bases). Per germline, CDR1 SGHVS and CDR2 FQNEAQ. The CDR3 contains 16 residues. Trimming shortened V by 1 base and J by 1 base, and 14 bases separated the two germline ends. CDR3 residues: CASSLGGPEGSYEQYF. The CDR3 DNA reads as TGTGCCAGCAGCTTAGGGGGCCCGGAGGGGTCCTACGAGCAGTACTTC. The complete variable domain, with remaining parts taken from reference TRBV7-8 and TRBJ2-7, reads GAGVSQSPRYKVAKRGQDVALRCDPISGHVSLFWYQQALGQGPEFLTYFQNEAQLDKSGLPSDRFFAERPEGSVSTLKIQRTQQEDSAVYLCASSLGGPEGSYEQYFGPGTRLTVT.

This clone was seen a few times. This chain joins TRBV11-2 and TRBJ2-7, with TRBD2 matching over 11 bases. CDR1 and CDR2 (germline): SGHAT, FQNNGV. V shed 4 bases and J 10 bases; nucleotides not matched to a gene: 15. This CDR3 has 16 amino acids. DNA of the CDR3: TGTGCCAGCAGCTCGACTAGCGGGGTGGGGAGGGGCTTACAGTACTTC. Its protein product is CASSSTSGVGRGLQYF.

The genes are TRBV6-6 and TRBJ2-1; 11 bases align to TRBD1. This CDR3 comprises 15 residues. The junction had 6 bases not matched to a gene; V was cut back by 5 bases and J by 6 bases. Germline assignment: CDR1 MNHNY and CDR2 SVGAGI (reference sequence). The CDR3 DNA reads TGTGCCAGCAGTGCCCCGGGACAGGGGGGCAATGAGCAGTTCTTC. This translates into CASSAPGQGGNEQFF.

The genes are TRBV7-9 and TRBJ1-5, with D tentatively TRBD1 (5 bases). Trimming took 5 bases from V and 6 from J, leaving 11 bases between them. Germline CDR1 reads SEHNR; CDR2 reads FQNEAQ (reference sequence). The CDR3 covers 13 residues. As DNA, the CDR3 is TGTGCCAGCAGCCCTCAGGGCATTCAGCCCCAGCATTTT. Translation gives CASSPQGIQPQHF.

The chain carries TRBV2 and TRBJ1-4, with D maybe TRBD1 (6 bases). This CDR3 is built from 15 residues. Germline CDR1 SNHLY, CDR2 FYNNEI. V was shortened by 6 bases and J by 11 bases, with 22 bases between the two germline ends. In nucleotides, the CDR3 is TGTGCCAGCAGGACCGAACAGGGCCGGAAAGTGAAACTGTTTTTT. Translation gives CASRTEQGRKVKLFF.

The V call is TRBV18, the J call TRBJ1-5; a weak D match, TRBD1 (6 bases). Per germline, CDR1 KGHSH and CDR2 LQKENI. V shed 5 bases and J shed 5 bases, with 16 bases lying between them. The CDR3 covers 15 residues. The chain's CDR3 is CASSYRQDRDQPQHF. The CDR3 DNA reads TGTGCCAGCTCATACCGACAGGACCGAGATCAGCCCCAGCATTTT.

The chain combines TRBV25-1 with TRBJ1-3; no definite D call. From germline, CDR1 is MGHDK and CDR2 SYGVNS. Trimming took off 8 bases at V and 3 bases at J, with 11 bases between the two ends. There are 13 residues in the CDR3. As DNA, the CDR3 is TGTGCCAGCCAAATCGGGATTGGAAACACCATATATTTT. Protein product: CASQIGIGNTIYF.

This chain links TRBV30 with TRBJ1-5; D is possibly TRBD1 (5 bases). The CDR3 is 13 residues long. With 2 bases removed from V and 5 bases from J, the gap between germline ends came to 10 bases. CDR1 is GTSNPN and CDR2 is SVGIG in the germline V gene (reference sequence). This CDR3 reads CAWSFRGHQPQHF. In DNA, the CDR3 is TGTGCCTGGAGTTTTAGGGGTCATCAGCCCCAGCATTTT.

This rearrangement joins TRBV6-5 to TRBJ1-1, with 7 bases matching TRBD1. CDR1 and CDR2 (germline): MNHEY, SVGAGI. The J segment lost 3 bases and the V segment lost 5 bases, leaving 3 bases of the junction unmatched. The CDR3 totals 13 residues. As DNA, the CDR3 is TGTGCCAGCAGTAGACAGGGTGACACTGAAGCTTTCTTT. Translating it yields CASSRQGDTEAFF.

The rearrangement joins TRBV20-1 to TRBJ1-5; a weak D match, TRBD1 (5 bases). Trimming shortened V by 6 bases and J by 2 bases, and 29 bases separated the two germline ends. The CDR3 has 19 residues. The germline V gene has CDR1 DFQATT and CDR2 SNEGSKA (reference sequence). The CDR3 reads CSASPKRTRGGEGNQPQHF. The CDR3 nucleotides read TGCAGTGCAAGTCCGAAGCGAACAAGGGGCGGGGAGGGCAATCAGCCCCAGCATTTT.

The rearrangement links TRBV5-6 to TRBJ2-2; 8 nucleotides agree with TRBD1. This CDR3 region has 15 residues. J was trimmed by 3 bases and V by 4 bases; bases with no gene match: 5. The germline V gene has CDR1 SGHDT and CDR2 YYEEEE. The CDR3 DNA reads TGTGCCAGCAGCGCGACGGACAGGGACACCGGGGAGCTGTTTTTT. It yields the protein CASSATDRDTGELFF. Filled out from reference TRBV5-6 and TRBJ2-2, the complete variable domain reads DAGVTQSPTHLIKTRGQQVTLRCSPKSGHDTVSWYQQALGQGPQFIFQYYEEEERQRGNFPDRFSGHQFPNYSSELNVNALLLGDSALYLCASSATDRDTGELFFGEGSRLTVL.